The clone carrying this TCR beta chain was detected a few times. This entry belongs to a study of T-cell reconstitution after alpha-beta-depleted transplantation in children. Molecular barcoding with unique molecular identifiers was used for the TCRbeta library. TCRdb used MiXCR to reprocess the PCR reads, holding one entry per CDR3 protein. This table holds approximately 1,000,000 distinct CDR3 sequences, about 29% found once. Trimming stripped 0 bases from V and 4 bases from J, with 19 bases between. There are 17 residues in the CDR3. The V gene's germline CDR1 is SGHRS and CDR2 YFSETQ. The clonotype comes from a boy less than two years old who had a stem cell transplant for SCID, so the T cells may come from the graft donor. The chain joins TRBV5-1 to TRBJ2-5; D is perhaps TRBD1 or TRBD2 (5 bases each). The material was PBMCs, mostly from graft donor cells, obtained 360 days after TCRalphabeta/CD19-depleted stem cell transplant. This chain's CDR3 is CASSLGTMAGARETQYF. CDR3 nucleotides: TGCGCCAGCAGCTTGGGCACAATGGCCGGGGCGAGAGAGACCCAGTACTTC. The full variable domain, completed using reference TRBV5-1 and TRBJ2-5, is KAGVTQTPRYLIKTRGQQVTLSCSPISGHRSVSWYQQTPGQGLQFLFEYFSETQRNKGNFPGRFSGRQFSNSRSEMNVSTLELGDSALYLCASSLGTMAGARETQYFGPGTRLLVL.